This paragraph reports one T cell receptor beta chain. The data were obtained in a study of T cells in Graves' hyperthyroidism and ophthalmopathy. Researchers took RNA transcripts and amplified the TCR beta CDR3 regions from them. The TCR CDR3 first-round RT-PCR relied on the HTBI primer set. One entry per CDR3 protein results from TCRdb running MiXCR on the multiplex PCR reads. Of 300,000 to 400,000 distinct CDR3 sequences in the sample, around a sixth were seen once. Source material: blood. The TCR comes from a woman in her forties or fifties with Graves' hyperthyroidism.

Here the CDR3 DNA reads TGTGCCAGCAGTTACGCACAACACTACGAGCAGTACTTC. Its protein product is CASSYAQHYEQYF. The chain joins TRBV6-6 to TRBJ2-7, with D hard to call. The V and J ends lost 2 bases and 3 bases respectively, with 8 bases between them. The CDR3 has 13 amino acids. From germline, CDR1 is MNHNY and CDR2 SVGAGI (reference sequence).